The 9 T cell receptor beta chains listed next were all sequenced from one sample in a study of cytotoxic CD8 clonotypes in ibrutinib-treated CLL. This table comes from immunoSEQ multiplex PCR, and its TCRdb copy is limited to in-frame clones, with some not included. The repertoire holds about 310,000 clones, with around four fifths as singletons. This material consisted of PBMCs, taken before ibrutinib treatment. These receptors all come from a human donor with chronic lymphocytic leukemia.

This clone was recorded a few times. The same CDR3 arises from other DNA sequences in this sample as well. The V gene is TRBV9, the J gene TRBJ2-3; D remains ambiguous. V was shortened by 2 bases and J by 4 bases, with 8 bases between the two germline ends. CDR1 and CDR2 from the germline V gene are SGDLS and YYNGEE. The CDR3 spans 13 residues. CDR3 sequence (DNA): TGTGCCAGCAGCGTGGTAGGATCAGATACGCAGTATTTT. Encoded protein: CASSVVGSDTQYF.

This clone showed up just a few times. The chain carries TRBV10-1 and TRBJ1-2, with D uncertain. The V and J ends lost 3 bases and 3 bases respectively, with 8 bases between them. Germline V CDR1 and CDR2: WNHNN, SYGVQD (reference sequence). The CDR3 has 13 amino acids. This CDR3 is CASSDGGDYGYTF. The CDR3 nucleotides are TGCGCCAGCAGTGATGGCGGAGACTATGGCTACACCTTC.

V and J are TRBV21-1 and TRBJ2-5; no DNA check was done on the table's D call, TRBD1. TRBV21-1 is reported as a pseudogene. This CDR3 contains 19 residues. The CDR3 region has the DNA TGTGCCAGCAGCAAAGCGATGGGCCTAAGGGACAGCTACCAAGAGACCCAGTACTTC. Translation: CASSKAMGLRDSYQETQYF.

This clone was seen only a few times. The chain uses TRBV2 and TRBJ2-7; the match to TRBD1 covers 10 bases. This CDR3 comprises 14 residues. The germline gives CDR1 SNHLY, CDR2 FYNNEI. Losses at the gene ends were 7 bases for V and 6 bases for J; bases not matched to a gene: 9. The CDR3 here is CASTAGTGAREQYF. The CDR3 coding sequence is TGTGCCAGCACCGCCGGGACAGGGGCCCGCGAGCAGTACTTC.

The chain is built from TRBV9 and TRBJ2-5; TRBD2 aligns across 9 bases. CDR3 length equals 15 residues. V lost 2 bases, J lost 5 bases, and 7 bases stayed unmatched. In germline, CDR1 is SGDLS, CDR2 YYNGEE. Here the CDR3 DNA reads TGTGCCAGCAGCGTGGTCCCGGGACTAGCTGAGACCCAGTACTTC. This encodes CASSVVPGLAETQYF.

The chain employs TRBV19 and TRBJ1-2, with D hard to call. The CDR3 runs to 16 residues. Germline CDR1 LNHDA, CDR2 SQIVND (reference sequence). V was shortened by 0 bases and J by 5 bases, with 16 bases between the two germline ends. The CDR3, as DNA: TGTGCCAGTAGTATAGATCATAAGGGCAGAATGTATGGCTACACCTTC. Translated: CASSIDHKGRMYGYTF.

This clone showed up just a few times. The chain joins TRBV2 to TRBJ1-2; TRBD1 aligns across 12 bases. Germline V lookup: CDR1 SNHLY, CDR2 FYNNEI. The CDR3 spans 15 residues. V lost 5 bases and J lost 8; bases outside the gene matches: 9. CDR3 sequence: CASSRPGQGAGGYTF. The CDR3 DNA reads TGTGCCAGCAGTAGACCGGGACAGGGGGCTGGCGGCTACACCTTC.

The table lists this clone with a count of one. The junction and the germline gene differ at one end; a read error may be behind it. The chain links TRBV7-9 to TRBJ2-3, with 8 bases matching TRBD2. This CDR3 region has 13 residues. Germline V gene data show CDR1 as SEHNR and CDR2 as FQNEAQ (reference sequence). Written as DNA, the CDR3 is TGTGCCAGCAGCTTAGCAGGTCTAGCGGGTGAGAATTTT. It yields the protein CASSLAGLAGENF.

At least ten counts were recorded for this clone. V and J are TRBV30 and TRBJ2-1, with 11 bases fitting TRBD2. Germline-derived CDR1 and CDR2 are GTSNPN and SVGIG (reference sequence). V was pared by 1 base and J by 7 bases, with 3 bases of the junction left unmatched. This CDR3 is 14 amino acids long. This chain's CDR3 is CAWSDSGRGNEQFF. CDR3 DNA: TGTGCCTGGAGTGATAGCGGGAGGGGTAATGAGCAGTTCTTC.